What follows are 32 T cell receptor beta chains derived from one specimen sequenced in a study of metastatic and nonmetastatic thyroid tumors. TCRdb re-called the PCR reads through MiXCR. The sample yields about 19,000 clones, about 35% seen once. Patients were all untreated before their thyroid surgery. Material for sequencing was tumor tissue. The source is a female donor with papillary thyroid cancer or a benign thyroid nodule (not recorded which). Some clones in this sample may be carry-over from other donors' samples.

The chain has TRBV7-2 and TRBJ2-1; D is undetermined. CDR3 length equals 19 residues. The germline CDR1 and CDR2 sequences are SGHTA and FQGNSA. Trimming took 0 bases from V and 3 from J, leaving 21 bases between them. CDR3 bases: TGTGCCAGCAGCTTAGCCCCTCGGGTGGCTAGGAAGGGCTACAATGAGCAGTTCTTC. This gives the protein CASSLAPRVARKGYNEQFF.

The J gene is TRBJ2-1, the V gene TRBV24-1, with D hard to call. This CDR3 comprises 16 residues. Per germline, CDR1 KGHDR and CDR2 SFDVKD. Trimming cost V 4 bases and J 6 bases, with 18 bases left between them. The CDR3, as DNA: TGTGCCACCAGTGACCCCTATGATGTAGCCGGCAATGAGCAGTTCTTC. Its protein is CATSDPYDVAGNEQFF.

The chain links TRBV30 to TRBJ1-5; D might be TRBD1 (6 bases). Trimming stripped 0 bases from V and 0 bases from J, with 12 bases between. The CDR3 consists of 16 residues. Germline V CDR1 and CDR2: GTSNPN, SVGIG (reference sequence). The CDR3 DNA sequence: TGTGCCTGGAGTGTTGGTGGGGGCTATAGCAATCAGCCCCAGCATTTT. Residues: CAWSVGGGYSNQPQHF.

Points on this clone: A much bigger clone sits one base away, suggesting this may be a read error. The CDR3 DNA sequence: TGTGCCAGCAGTGTAGGGGACATCCCTACAGACGAGCAGTACTTC. It encodes CASSVGDIPTDEQYF. This sequence joins TRBV2 and TRBJ2-7; the D gene is possibly TRBD1 (6 bases). CDR1 is SNHLY and CDR2 is FYNNEI in the germline V gene. The CDR3 is 15 amino acids. Deletions cut 4 bases from V and 5 bases from J, with 18 bases between.

The chain carries TRBV20-1 and TRBJ1-1; perhaps TRBD1 as D (5 bases). The germline CDR1 and CDR2 sequences are DFQATT and SNEGSKA (reference sequence). V lost 1 base to trimming and J lost 1 base, with 10 bases between them. The CDR3 sequence is 14 residues long. CDR3 in amino acids: CSARVGQGNTEAFF. CDR3 nucleotides: TGCAGTGCTAGAGTTGGGCAGGGGAACACTGAAGCTTTCTTT.

This chain joins TRBV20-1 and TRBJ2-6; D possibly corresponds to TRBD1 (6 bases). Germline V gene sequence: CDR1 DFQATT, CDR2 SNEGSKA (reference sequence). Between the trimmed V and J ends, which lost 7 bases and 2 bases, there was a span of 15 bases. This CDR3 contains 15 residues. CDR3 DNA: TGCAGTGTTAGGGGGAGTTGCCCTGGGGCCAACGTCCTGACTTTC. Its protein product is CSVRGSCPGANVLTF.

The CDR3 protein is CASRLAHEQYF. In DNA form, the CDR3 reads TGCGCCAGCAGACTAGCTCACGAGCAGTACTTC. The V gene is TRBV5-1, the J gene TRBJ2-7; tentatively, D is TRBD2 (6 bases). Trimming shortened V by 5 bases and J by 5 bases, and 8 bases separated the two germline ends. The CDR3 contains 11 residues. Germline CDR1 and CDR2: SGHRS and YFSETQ.

The chain links TRBV20-1 to TRBJ2-7; D is undetermined. Per the germline V gene, CDR1 is DFQATT and CDR2 is SNEGSKA (reference sequence). This CDR3 has 14 residues. Trimming stripped 0 bases from V and 3 bases from J, with 12 bases between. CDR3 nucleotide sequence: TGCAGTGCTAGAGAAATAAGGAATAGCTACGAGCAGTACTTC. Translating it yields CSAREIRNSYEQYF.

V gene TRBV5-1 combines with J gene TRBJ1-4; D unresolved. The germline gives CDR1 SGHRS, CDR2 YFSETQ. The ends were cut back, 0 bases at V and 6 bases at J, with 18 bases in the middle. CDR3 length: 17 amino acids. This CDR3 is CASSLAVSYRMDEKLFF. CDR3 DNA: TGCGCCAGCAGCTTGGCCGTATCTTACCGTATGGATGAAAAACTGTTTTTT.

The chain links TRBV2 to TRBJ1-1; D unclear. V lost 8 bases and J 1 base, leaving 17 bases between the germline ends. This CDR3 is 15 amino acids long. CDR1 and CDR2 from the germline V gene are SNHLY and FYNNEI. The CDR3: CASSPQGRANTEAFF. The CDR3 DNA is TGTGCCAGCTCCCCCCAAGGGAGGGCGAACACTGAAGCTTTCTTT.

This clone was detected a few times. The chain links TRBV6-1 to TRBJ2-3; no firm D call. The CDR3 covers 13 residues. V lost 6 bases and J 4 bases, leaving 11 bases between the germline ends. Germline assignment: CDR1 MNHNS and CDR2 SASEGT. CDR3 bases: TGTGCCAGCAGCCTCGGAGCGCCAGATACGCAGTATTTT. Its translation: CASSLGAPDTQYF.

The rearrangement links TRBV12-3 or TRBV12-4 to TRBJ2-7; the D gene is possibly TRBD2 (5 bases). Trimming shortened V by 7 bases and J by 5 bases, and 12 bases separated the two germline ends. This CDR3 comprises 12 residues. The CDR3 DNA follows: TGTGCCAGCACAGGCGAGGGAAACGAGCAGTACTTC. This gives the protein CASTGEGNEQYF.

This rearrangement joins TRBV6-1 to TRBJ2-3; TRBD2 agrees at 11 bases. The CDR3 covers 15 residues. The V and J ends lost 4 bases and 2 bases, in that order; junction bases with no gene match: 2. Germline values: CDR1 MNHNS, CDR2 SASEGT. The CDR3 sequence: CASSVLAGATDTQYF. The CDR3 DNA follows: TGTGCCAGCAGTGTACTAGCGGGGGCCACAGATACGCAGTATTTT.

The rearrangement joins TRBV20-1 to TRBJ2-1; 10 nucleotides agree with TRBD2. Germline CDR1 DFQATT, CDR2 SNEGSKA (reference sequence). The CDR3 length is 15 residues. The V and J ends lost 0 bases and 3 bases, in that order; junction bases with no gene match: 2. Here the CDR3 reads CSARERLAGYNEQFF. CDR3 nucleotide sequence: TGCAGTGCTAGAGAAAGACTAGCGGGCTACAATGAGCAGTTCTTC.

The V gene is TRBV11-3, the J gene TRBJ2-1; D gene unclear. Germline V CDR1 and CDR2: SGHNT, YENEEA. The CDR3 spans 13 residues. The germline V and J ends were trimmed by 6 bases and 13 bases, with 19 bases remaining between them. CDR3 region: CASSGRPTRLQFF. The CDR3 DNA reads TGTGCCAGCAGTGGTCGACCCACCAGGCTCCAGTTCTTC.

A few counts support this clone. The chain carries TRBV6-1 and TRBJ2-6; no firm D call. The germline CDR1 and CDR2 sequences are MNHNS and SASEGT. The CDR3 sequence is 15 residues long. The germline V and J ends were trimmed by 6 bases and 0 bases, with 9 bases remaining between them. This CDR3 reads CASSWRDSGANVLTF. CDR3 nucleotides: TGTGCCAGCAGCTGGCGTGACTCTGGGGCCAACGTCCTGACTTTC.

The chain couples TRBV27 to TRBJ2-5; TRBD1 is a possible D gene (5 bases). Trimming removed 5 bases from V and 4 bases from J, with 11 bases in between. There are 13 residues in the CDR3. Germline V gene lookup returns CDR1 MNHEY and CDR2 SMNVEV (reference sequence). In nucleotides, the CDR3 is TGTGCCAGCAGTCTTAGGGGTAGAGAGACCCAGTACTTC. Translating it yields CASSLRGRETQYF.

This clone was detected only a few times. The J gene is TRBJ2-1, the V gene TRBV30; 7 bases fit TRBD1. The CDR3 has 13 residues. With V trimmed by 3 bases and J by 7 bases, 6 bases remained unmatched. Germline V gene data show CDR1 as GTSNPN and CDR2 as SVGIG (reference sequence). The CDR3 protein is CAWRRDSKNEQFF. DNA for the CDR3: TGTGCCTGGAGACGGGACAGCAAGAATGAGCAGTTCTTC.

This clone was picked up one time. The rearrangement uses TRBV7-2 and TRBJ1-2, with 8 bases identical to TRBD1. This CDR3 is 13 amino acids long. The V and J ends lost 5 bases and 8 bases, in that order; junction bases with no gene match: 7. CDR1 is SGHTA and CDR2 is FQGNSA in the germline V gene. CDR3 nucleotide sequence: TGTGCCAGCAGCCGCGACAGGACAGGGGGCTACACCTTC. Protein: CASSRDRTGGYTF.

This clone was detected only a few times. The chain carries TRBV6-1 and TRBJ2-7; TRBD2 matches 9 bases. CDR3 length: 14 residues. Germline-derived CDR1 and CDR2 are MNHNS and SASEGT. The trim removed 6 bases at V and 5 bases at J, leaving 8 bases unmatched. The CDR3, as DNA: TGTGCCAGCAGACTGAGCGGGAGGAGCGACGAGCAGTACTTC. Its protein is CASRLSGRSDEQYF.

The chain recombines TRBV5-1 with TRBJ2-7, with 7 bases fitting TRBD1. Per the germline V gene, CDR1 is SGHRS and CDR2 is YFSETQ. Trimming took 3 bases from V and 4 from J; bases not matched to a gene: 7. The CDR3 runs 14 residues. For the CDR3, the DNA is TGCGCCAGCAGCTACCGGGACAGAGGATACGAGCAGTACTTC. Protein: CASSYRDRGYEQYF.

This clone was seen only a few times. The genes are TRBV6-2 or TRBV6-3 and TRBJ1-2, with no clear D. The CDR3 loop spans 17 amino acids. Germline lookup yields CDR1 MNHEY and CDR2 SVGEGT. V was cut by 6 bases and J by 0 bases, with 20 bases left in between. The CDR3 protein is CASSPSRTLQPNYGYTF. In nucleotides, the CDR3 is TGTGCCAGCAGCCCATCAAGGACTCTCCAGCCTAACTATGGCTACACCTTC.

Only a few counts were recorded for this clone. The chain's CDR3 is CASSPLSGGSNQPQHF. The CDR3 nucleotides are TGTGCCAGCAGTCCCCTTAGTGGCGGTAGCAATCAGCCCCAGCATTTT. The chain employs TRBV28 and TRBJ1-5; unclear D gene. The CDR3 covers 16 residues. Trimming left V 5 bases short and J 0 bases short, with 14 bases between. CDR1 MDHEN and CDR2 SYDVKM come from the germline V gene.

This clone was seen only a few times. The chain combines TRBV12-3 or TRBV12-4 with TRBJ2-2; no clear D gene. The CDR3 consists of 13 residues. V dropped 1 base and J dropped 7 bases, with 7 bases sitting between them. This CDR3 reads CASSLEVGGELFF. The DNA for the CDR3 is TGTGCCAGCAGTTTAGAAGTTGGCGGGGAGCTGTTTTTT.

The CDR3 region is CASSLEGRSNEQFF. The CDR3 DNA reads as TGCGCCAGCAGCTTGGAGGGACGGAGCAATGAGCAGTTCTTC. This rearrangement joins TRBV5-1 to TRBJ2-1, with D possibly called TRBD1 or TRBD2 (5 bases each). CDR1 SGHRS and CDR2 YFSETQ come from the germline V gene. Trimming took off 0 bases at V and 6 bases at J, with 10 bases between the two ends. CDR3 length: 14 residues.

J is TRBJ2-1 and V is TRBV4-2; TRBD2 aligns across 8 bases. V trimming: 1 base; J trimming: 8 bases; junction bases outside the gene matches: 13. Germline V gene sequence: CDR1 LGHNA, CDR2 YNFKEQ. The CDR3 totals 17 residues. The CDR3 region has the DNA TGTGCCAGCAGCCAAGTCTCAACGTCGGGAGGGCCGTATGAGCAGTTCTTC. The encoded protein is CASSQVSTSGGPYEQFF.

The J gene is TRBJ2-3, the V gene TRBV20-1; no clear D gene. Germline CDR1 is DFQATT and CDR2 is SNEGSKA (reference sequence). V was shortened by 5 bases and J by 4 bases, with 13 bases between the two germline ends. The CDR3 has 13 amino acids. The CDR3 region has the DNA TGCAGTGCTCCAGAATCAGGTGCAGATACGCAGTATTTT. Amino acid sequence: CSAPESGADTQYF.

This clone showed up just once. The chain carries TRBV20-1 and TRBJ2-1; 11 bases are shared with TRBD2. Looked up from germline, CDR1 is DFQATT and CDR2 is SNEGSKA (reference sequence). The CDR3 is 14 amino acids. The J segment lost 12 bases and the V segment lost 3 bases, leaving 10 bases of the junction unmatched. The CDR3 DNA is TGCAGTGCTAGTCCATTAGCGGGAGGGGTTGCGCAGTTCTTC. Residues: CSASPLAGGVAQFF.

The chain uses TRBV6-2 or TRBV6-3 and TRBJ1-1; no clear D. CDR1 is MNHEY, CDR2 SVGEGT, per germline. V lost 6 bases and J lost 2, with 16 bases in between. The CDR3 spans 15 residues. CDR3 coding DNA: TGTGCCAGCAGGCACTTCATCGACGGTAACACTGAAGCTTTCTTT. Its translation is CASRHFIDGNTEAFF.

This clone has more than one count but fewer than ten. The chain carries TRBV7-2 and TRBJ2-2; weak D call: TRBD1 (5 bases). Looked up from germline, CDR1 is SGHTA and CDR2 is FQGNSA. Trimming removed 1 base at V and 6 bases at J, with 9 bases between. The CDR3 loop spans 14 amino acids. The CDR3: CASSLGRAAGELFF. As DNA, the CDR3 is TGTGCCAGCAGCTTAGGCAGGGCGGCCGGGGAGCTGTTTTTT.

As DNA, the CDR3 is TGTGCCAGCAGTTTCCTCGGGACTAGCGGAGAGACCCAGTACTTC. It yields the protein CASSFLGTSGETQYF. V and J are TRBV6-1 and TRBJ2-5, with 11 bases fitting TRBD2. V lost 5 bases to trimming and J lost 4 bases; unmatched junction nucleotides: 6. Germline values: CDR1 MNHNS, CDR2 SASEGT. The CDR3 sequence is 15 residues long.

The chain uses TRBV7-2 and TRBJ1-2; D uncertain. The CDR3 covers 13 residues. In germline, CDR1 is SGHTA, CDR2 FQGNSA. Trimming took 2 bases from V and 5 from J, leaving 9 bases between them. CDR3 protein: CASSLYSEYGYTF. CDR3 coding DNA: TGTGCCAGCAGCTTATATTCGGAATATGGCTACACCTTC.